Following are 31 T cell receptor beta chains from one sample sequenced in a study of blood T cells in healthy people across ages. Primed by a sample-barcoded 5' primer and a J-beta primer mix, a second PCR proceeded for 7 to 11 cycles. One entry per CDR3 protein, called by TCRdb with MiXCR from the 5' RACE reads. The sample records over a million distinct CDR3 sequences, 40% to 55% being singletons. The sample comprised blood. These receptor sequences come from a woman between 55 and 75 years old in good health.

This sequence joins TRBV6-1 and TRBJ2-7, with a possible D match to TRBD1 (5 bases). Trimming stripped 2 bases from V and 2 bases from J, with 16 bases between. The CDR3 is 16 amino acids. Germline-derived CDR1 and CDR2 are MNHNS and SASEGT. CDR3 amino acids: CASSELRTHITYEQYF. In DNA form, the CDR3 reads TGTGCCAGCAGTGAATTACGGACACATATAACCTACGAGCAGTACTTC.

The V gene is TRBV15, the J gene TRBJ2-7; 7 nucleotides line up with TRBD2. Looked up from germline, CDR1 is LNHNV and CDR2 is YYDKDF (reference sequence). V was clipped by 2 bases and J by 3 bases; unmatched bases: 13. CDR3 length: 17 residues. For the CDR3, the DNA is TGTGCCACCAGCAGACAGCTAGGACTAGGTGGAAACTACGAGCAGTACTTC. Protein: CATSRQLGLGGNYEQYF. Full variable domain (missing parts from reference TRBV15 and TRBJ2-7): DAMVIQNPRYQVTQFGKPVTLSCSQTLNHNVMYWYQQKSSQAPKLLFHYYDKDFNNEADTPDNFQSRRPNTSFCFLDIRSPGLGDTAMYLCATSRQLGLGGNYEQYFGPGTRLTVT.

V and J are TRBV12-3 or TRBV12-4 and TRBJ2-3; either TRBD1 or TRBD2 may fit D (5 bases each). V was clipped by 6 bases and J by 2 bases, with 18 bases between them. The CDR3 is 16 amino acids. The CDR3 nucleotides are TGTGCCAGCAGCCCTATCACTTTGGGGACCACAGATACGCAGTATTTT. It codes for CASSPITLGTTDTQYF.

This clonotype was recorded a few times. The genes are TRBV7-9 and TRBJ2-6, with a possible D match to TRBD1 (5 bases). CDR3 length: 15 amino acids. Trimming cost V 6 bases and J 0 bases, with 9 bases left between them. Germline V gene sequence: CDR1 SEHNR, CDR2 FQNEAQ (reference sequence). The CDR3 nucleotides read TGTGCCAGCAGGCCACAGGTCTCTGGGGCCAACGTCCTGACTTTC. Translation: CASRPQVSGANVLTF.

The chain combines TRBV11-2 with TRBJ2-1, with 8 bases lining up with TRBD2. CDR3 length equals 15 residues. After removal of 4 bases from V and 7 bases from J, the junction contained 9 bases not matched to a gene. Germline lookup yields CDR1 SGHAT and CDR2 FQNNGV. The CDR3 DNA reads as TGTGCCAGCAGCTCCGGGACTAGTAGATTTAATGAGCAGTTCTTC. This sequence encodes CASSSGTSRFNEQFF.

Remarks on this clonotype: Its ends do not fully match the called genes, so a read error is possible. The rearrangement links TRBV6-2 or TRBV6-3 to TRBJ2-1; 8 bases are a match to TRBD1. This CDR3 contains 16 residues. CDR1 is MNHEY and CDR2 is SVGEGT in the germline V gene. This chain's CDR3 is CACSLAGGVAYNEQFF. As DNA, the CDR3 is TGTGCCTGCAGCCTAGCAGGGGGCGTAGCCTACAATGAGCAGTTCTTC.

This clonotype has just a few counts. This chain uses TRBV7-9 with TRBJ2-5; 8 bases are a match to TRBD1. The CDR3 has 14 amino acids. With 5 bases clipped from V and 3 bases from J, the junction kept 5 bases outside the gene matches. CDR1 is SEHNR, CDR2 FQNEAQ, per germline (reference sequence). CDR3 coding DNA: TGTGCCAGCAGCGTACAGGACAGGGAAGAGACCCAGTACTTC. Amino acid sequence: CASSVQDREETQYF.

This CDR3 reads CAIRAPDGDAYEQYF. The CDR3 bases are TGTGCCATCAGGGCACCGGACGGGGATGCCTACGAGCAGTACTTC. This chain links TRBV10-3 with TRBJ2-7, with D tentatively TRBD2 (5 bases). Trimming stripped 6 bases from V and 2 bases from J, with 17 bases between. This CDR3 is built from 15 residues. The V gene's germline CDR1 is ENHRY and CDR2 SYGVKD.

J is TRBJ1-2 and V is TRBV20-1; D is undetermined. V lost 0 bases to trimming and J lost 3 bases, with 14 bases between them. Germline CDR1 DFQATT, CDR2 SNEGSKA (reference sequence). This CDR3 has 15 residues. The CDR3 nucleotides read TGCAGTGCTAGAGATTATGTGACAAAGCACTATGGCTACACCTTC. This translates into CSARDYVTKHYGYTF.

Comments on this clonotype: A much larger clone differs from this one at a single base, so this may be a read error. The genes are TRBV9 and TRBJ2-2; D uncertain. The CDR3 runs 11 residues. Germline values: CDR1 SGDLS, CDR2 YYNGEE. Deletions cut 6 bases from V and 2 bases from J, with 2 bases between. Here the CDR3 reads CASTNTGELFF. In DNA form, the CDR3 reads TGTGCCAGCACTAACACCGGGGAGCTGTTTTTT. The variable domain in full, completed from reference TRBV9 and TRBJ2-2, reads DSGVTQTPKHLITATGQRVTLRCSPRSGDLSVYWYQQSLDQGLQFLIQYYNGEERAKGNILERFSAQQFPDLHSELNLSSLELGDSALYFCASTNTGELFFGEGSRLTVL.

The J gene is TRBJ1-1, the V gene TRBV12-3 or TRBV12-4; TRBD1 agrees at 9 bases. The length of the CDR3 is 15 residues. J was trimmed by 4 bases and V by 5 bases; bases with no gene match: 8. The CDR3 is CASSKTGTGTTEAFF. In DNA form, the CDR3 reads TGTGCCAGCAGTAAGACCGGGACAGGGACCACTGAAGCTTTCTTT.

J is TRBJ1-1 and V is TRBV20-1; 8 bases align to TRBD1. Germline loops: CDR1 DFQATT, CDR2 SNEGSKA (reference sequence). V lost 0 bases, J lost 0 bases, and 6 bases stayed unmatched. The CDR3 consists of 16 residues. CDR3 sequence reads: CSARDIGTGLNTEAFF. Here the CDR3 DNA reads TGCAGTGCTAGAGATATTGGGACAGGCCTGAACACTGAAGCTTTCTTT.

This clonotype was observed a few times. This chain joins TRBV12-3 or TRBV12-4 and TRBJ2-1; D is uncertain. CDR3 length: 14 amino acids. Deletions cut 3 bases from V and 4 bases from J, with 10 bases between. In nucleotides, the CDR3 is TGTGCCAGCAGTTTCGGGCGCGAGTACAATGAGCAGTTCTTC. This gives the protein CASSFGREYNEQFF.

J is TRBJ2-7 and V is TRBV7-9; TRBD2 agrees at 8 bases. The CDR3 is made up of 20 amino acids. Looked up from germline, CDR1 is SEHNR and CDR2 is FQNEAQ (reference sequence). Trimming cost V 5 bases and J 3 bases; bases outside gene matches: 24. The CDR3 sequence: CASSASKPLGSGSASYEQYF. CDR3 nucleotide sequence: TGTGCCAGCAGCGCCTCCAAGCCTTTGGGGAGCGGGAGTGCAAGCTACGAGCAGTACTTC.

The chain has TRBV5-1 and TRBJ2-3; 13 bases agree with TRBD2. The CDR3 contains 17 residues. CDR1 is SGHRS, CDR2 YFSETQ, per germline. J was trimmed by 4 bases and V by 0 bases; bases with no gene match: 5. The CDR3 DNA follows: TGCGCCAGCAGCTTGGGAAGGACTAGCGGGAGTGCAGATACGCAGTATTTT. Translation gives CASSLGRTSGSADTQYF.

The chain couples TRBV15 to TRBJ2-1; 11 bases match TRBD2. The CDR3 is made up of 16 amino acids. J lost 4 bases, V lost 1 base, and 3 bases had no gene match. CDR1 is LNHNV and CDR2 is YYDKDF in the germline V gene (reference sequence). The CDR3 loop is CATSRGLAGRYNEQFF. Here the CDR3 DNA reads TGTGCCACCAGCAGAGGACTAGCGGGGCGTTACAATGAGCAGTTCTTC.

The chain recombines TRBV13 with TRBJ2-1; 7 nucleotides agree with TRBD2. The germline V gene has CDR1 PRHDT and CDR2 FYEKMQ (reference sequence). J gave up 1 base and V 1 base, and 7 bases lay outside the gene matches. The CDR3 has 17 amino acids. CDR3 nucleotides: TGTGCCAGCAGCTTAGAGGGGAGCGGGAAATCCTACAATGAGCAGTTCTTC. It encodes CASSLEGSGKSYNEQFF.

The V and J genes are TRBV20-1 and TRBJ2-7; 13 bases align to TRBD2. Germline V CDR1 and CDR2: DFQATT, SNEGSKA (reference sequence). The CDR3 is made up of 17 amino acids. J gave up 3 bases and V 3 bases, and 11 bases lay outside the gene matches. The CDR3 bases are TGCAGTGCTAGGCCCGGGACTAGCGGGATGAAGAGCTACGAGCAGTACTTC. Its translation: CSARPGTSGMKSYEQYF.

The table lists this clonotype with many counts. The CDR3 loop reads CASSWAQGEQFF. In nucleotides, the CDR3 is TGTGCCAGCAGCTGGGCCCAGGGCGAGCAGTTCTTC. This chain links TRBV11-2 with TRBJ2-1, with D perhaps TRBD1 (5 bases). The CDR3 contains 12 residues. Germline V CDR1 and CDR2: SGHAT, FQNNGV. Deletions cut 4 bases from V and 10 bases from J, with 11 bases between.

This clonotype was observed many times. The chain carries TRBV20-1 and TRBJ2-7; the D gene could be TRBD1 or TRBD2 (5 bases each). Trimming left V 0 bases short and J 3 bases short, with 12 bases between. This CDR3 comprises 14 residues. Germline V CDR1 and CDR2: DFQATT, SNEGSKA (reference sequence). DNA for the CDR3: TGCAGTGCTAGAGACGAGGGGTGGGGCTACGAGCAGTACTTC. It translates to CSARDEGWGYEQYF.

Details on this clonotype: A read error is possible here, since a much larger clone lies one base away. The rearrangement uses TRBV6-6 and TRBJ1-2; D not resolved. This CDR3 region has 13 residues. From germline, CDR1 is MNHNY and CDR2 SVGAGI (reference sequence). V was cut by 11 bases and J by 5 bases, with 18 bases left in between. The CDR3 coding sequence is TGTGCCTGCGCCCCTGCGGCGGGATATGGCTACACCTTC. This gives the protein CACAPAAGYGYTF.

The CDR3 spells CASSPKTPPLVWYF. The CDR3 DNA reads as TGTGCCAGCAGCCCCAAAACCCCACCCCTAGTATGGTACTTC. The chain uses TRBV7-9 and TRBJ2-5, with D uncertain. The CDR3 is made up of 14 amino acids. The V gene lost 5 bases and the J gene lost 13 bases, with 23 bases spanning the gap. Germline-derived CDR1 and CDR2 are SEHNR and FQNEAQ (reference sequence).

This clonotype was observed a handful of times. This chain uses TRBV28 with TRBJ2-5; D is ambiguous. Germline V gives CDR1 MDHEN, CDR2 SYDVKM. There are 20 residues in the CDR3. The V end was cut by 1 base, the J end by 2 bases, with 26 bases between. The CDR3 spells CASSLSIPGFKGILQETQYF. In nucleotides, the CDR3 is TGTGCCAGCAGTTTATCAATACCTGGATTTAAGGGAATCCTACAAGAGACCCAGTACTTC.

V usage is TRBV10-2 and J usage is TRBJ1-5; 9 bases agree with TRBD1. Germline values: CDR1 WSHSY, CDR2 SAAADI. Trimming took 3 bases from V and 3 from J; bases not matched to a gene: 6. CDR3 length equals 16 residues. The DNA for the CDR3 is TGCGCCAGCAGTGACACCGGGACAGGGAACAATCAGCCCCAGCATTTT. Residues: CASSDTGTGNNQPQHF.

In regard to this clonotype: A much larger clone sits a single nucleotide away, making a read error possible. The chain carries TRBV7-6 and TRBJ2-5; no firm D call. The CDR3 contains 14 residues. V lost 5 bases to trimming and J lost 4 bases, with 14 bases between them. In germline, CDR1 is SGHVS, CDR2 FNYEAQ. The CDR3 DNA is TGTGCCAGCAGCCTAAGCCGGCTCCGAGAGACCCAGTACTTC. Protein sequence: CASSLSRLRETQYF.

This chain links TRBV7-8 with TRBJ2-5; a weak D match, TRBD2 (6 bases). CDR1 SGHVS and CDR2 FQNEAQ come from the germline V gene. The CDR3 sequence is 13 residues long. V was pared by 5 bases and J by 7 bases, with 14 bases between. CDR3 amino acids: CASSMGLKGTQYF. In DNA, the CDR3 is TGTGCCAGCAGCATGGGACTTAAAGGGACCCAGTACTTC.

In its sample, this clonotype was seen once. The V and J genes are TRBV4-1 and TRBJ1-2; D is perhaps TRBD1 (5 bases). V was clipped by 5 bases and J by 6 bases, with 25 bases between them. The CDR3 runs 17 residues. Germline V lookup: CDR1 MGHRA, CDR2 YSYEKL. The CDR3 sequence is CASSVKLGGENQDGYTF. The CDR3 region has the DNA TGCGCCAGCAGCGTGAAGCTGGGGGGGGAAAATCAGGATGGCTACACCTTC.

The chain couples TRBV7-9 to TRBJ2-1; a weak D match, TRBD1 (5 bases). The DNA end is a closer match to TRBJ2-7, so the J assignment may be wrong. The CDR3 runs 15 residues. The germline V gene has CDR1 SEHNR and CDR2 FQNEAQ (reference sequence). This CDR3 reads CASSLDRSSYNEQYF. DNA for the CDR3: TGTGCCAGCAGCCTCGACAGAAGCTCCTACAATGAGCAGTACTTC.

This clonotype was counted a few times. The chain carries TRBV2 and TRBJ2-4; possibly TRBD2 for D (6 bases). The J call may be mistaken, given a closer DNA end match to TRBJ2-7. The CDR3 totals 13 residues. Germline CDR1 and CDR2: SNHLY and FYNNEI. In nucleotides, the CDR3 is TGTGCCAGCAGTGAAGCGGAGGGCTACGAGCAGTACTTC. It is translated as CASSEAEGYEQYF.

This clonotype was observed many times. The J gene is TRBJ2-1, the V gene TRBV29-1; 8 bases align to TRBD1. In germline, CDR1 is SQVTM, CDR2 ANQGSEA. V shed 7 bases, J shed 9 bases, and the junction held 11 bases outside the gene matches. The CDR3 is 13 amino acids. The DNA for the CDR3 is TGCAGCGGAGCAGGGGGCCTCACGGGTGAGCAGTTCTTC. As protein: CSGAGGLTGEQFF.

The table lists this clonotype with a few counts. The V call is TRBV7-2, the J call TRBJ2-1; 8 bases map to TRBD2. This CDR3 comprises 16 residues. J gave up 6 bases and V 6 bases, and 13 bases lay outside the gene matches. Germline CDR1 and CDR2: SGHTA and FQGNSA. CDR3 DNA sequence: TGTGCCAGCAGACCCCCAGGTGCGGGAGGAGGCAATGAGCAGTTCTTC. This codes for CASRPPGAGGGNEQFF.